The rows below give T cell receptor beta chains drawn from one sample of a study of identical twins. One entry per CDR3 protein, called by TCRdb with MiXCR from the 5' RACE reads. The top ten clones hold around 13% of a sample with some 760,000 distinct CDR3 sequences, 15% to 20% of them seen once. Another study also made use of these data, one on T cells expressing NK-cell markers.

The sample comprised PBMCs. These receptors came from a woman between 18 and 29 years old in good health. Each CDR3 is given with its conserved first and last residue. A D gene is named only where the DNA matches it firmly. Only some rows state a clone size, as once, few, many or a class for expanded clones.

cdr3_aa | cdr3_nt | j_call | v_call | d_call | clone_size
CASSAGLAGGREQFF | TGTGCCAGCAGTGCCGGACTAGCGGGAGGTCGTGAGCAGTTCTTC | TRBJ2-1 | TRBV27 | TRBD2 | -
CASIPGHITDTQYF | TGTGCCAGCATACCGGGACATATCACAGATACGCAGTATTTT | TRBJ2-3 | TRBV7-8 | - | -
CSTSQDPNPQETQYF | TGCAGCACTTCTCAGGACCCAAACCCACAAGAGACCCAGTACTTC | TRBJ2-5 | TRBV29-1 | - | few
CASSLPGLAAPSGEQFF | TGTGCCAGCAGCCTTCCGGGACTAGCGGCACCCTCTGGTGAGCAGTTCTTC | TRBJ2-1 | TRBV14 | TRBD2 | -
CASSPSSGGTEAFF | TGTGCCAGTAGTCCCTCTTCGGGAGGCACTGAAGCTTTCTTT | TRBJ1-1 | TRBV19 | - | -
CASSRMARGETQYF | TGTGCCAGCAGCCGTATGGCTCGCGGCGAGACCCAGTACTTC | TRBJ2-5 | TRBV14 | - | -
CASSLDGLQPQHF | TGCGCCAGCAGCTTGGATGGGCTGCAGCCCCAGCATTTT | TRBJ1-5 | TRBV5-1 | - | few
CSARDRLGGGHSGANVLTF | TGCAGTGCTAGAGACAGGCTGGGTGGGGGGCACTCTGGGGCCAACGTCCTGACTTTC | TRBJ2-6 | TRBV20-1 | - | -
CASSHPGLVNEQFF | TGCGCCAGCAGCCATCCCGGACTGGTCAATGAGCAGTTCTTC | TRBJ2-1 | TRBV4-1 | - | few
CASKTGIGETQYF | TGCGCCAGCAAGACAGGGATTGGCGAGACCCAGTACTTC | TRBJ2-5 | TRBV5-1 | TRBD1 | few
CASSQDSAGGAHNEQFF | TGCGCCAGCAGCCAAGATTCAGCGGGAGGGGCTCACAATGAGCAGTTCTTC | TRBJ2-1 | TRBV4-3 | TRBD2 | -
CATGKLNEQFF | TGTGCCACCGGGAAGCTGAATGAGCAGTTCTTC | TRBJ2-1 | TRBV15 | - | few
CSASRQSSEQYF | TGCAGTGCTAGCCGTCAGTCGTCCGAGCAGTACTTC | TRBJ2-7 | TRBV20-1 | - | -
CASRSGPPAGKGEQYF | TGCGCCAGCAGATCAGGGCCCCCCGCTGGTAAGGGCGAGCAGTACTTC | TRBJ2-7 | TRBV5-1 | - | -